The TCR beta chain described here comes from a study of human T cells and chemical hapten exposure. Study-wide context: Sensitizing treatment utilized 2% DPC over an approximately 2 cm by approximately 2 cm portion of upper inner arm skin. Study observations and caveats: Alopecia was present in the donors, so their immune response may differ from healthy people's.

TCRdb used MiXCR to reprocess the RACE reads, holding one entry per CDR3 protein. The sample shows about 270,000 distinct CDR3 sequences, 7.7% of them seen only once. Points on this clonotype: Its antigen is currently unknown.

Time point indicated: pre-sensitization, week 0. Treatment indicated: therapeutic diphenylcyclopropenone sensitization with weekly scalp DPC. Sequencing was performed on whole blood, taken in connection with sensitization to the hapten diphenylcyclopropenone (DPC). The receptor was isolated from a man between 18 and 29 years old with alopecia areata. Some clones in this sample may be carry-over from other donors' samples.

The CDR3 region is CASTLTQGEKLFF. CDR3 nucleotides: TGTGCCAGCACTCTGACGCAGGGTGAAAAACTGTTTTTT. The rearrangement links TRBV2 to TRBJ1-4; tentatively, D is TRBD1 (5 bases). The ends were cut back, 7 bases at V and 7 bases at J, with 13 bases in the middle. The CDR3 is made up of 13 amino acids. CDR1 and CDR2 (germline): SNHLY, FYNNEI.